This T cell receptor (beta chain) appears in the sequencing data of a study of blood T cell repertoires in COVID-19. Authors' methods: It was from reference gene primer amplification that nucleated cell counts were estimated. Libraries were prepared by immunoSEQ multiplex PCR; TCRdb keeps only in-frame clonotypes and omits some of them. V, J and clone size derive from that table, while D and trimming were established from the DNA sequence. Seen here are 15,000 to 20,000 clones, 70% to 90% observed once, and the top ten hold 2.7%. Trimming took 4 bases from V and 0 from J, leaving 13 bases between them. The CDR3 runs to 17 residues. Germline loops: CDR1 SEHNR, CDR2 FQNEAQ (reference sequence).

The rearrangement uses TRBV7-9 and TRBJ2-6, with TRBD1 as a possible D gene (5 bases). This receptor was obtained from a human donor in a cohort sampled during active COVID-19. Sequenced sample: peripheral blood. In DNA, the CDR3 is TGTGCCAGCAGCTCCCGCCAGGGCCGCTCTGGGGCCAACGTCCTGACTTTC. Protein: CASSSRQGRSGANVLTF.